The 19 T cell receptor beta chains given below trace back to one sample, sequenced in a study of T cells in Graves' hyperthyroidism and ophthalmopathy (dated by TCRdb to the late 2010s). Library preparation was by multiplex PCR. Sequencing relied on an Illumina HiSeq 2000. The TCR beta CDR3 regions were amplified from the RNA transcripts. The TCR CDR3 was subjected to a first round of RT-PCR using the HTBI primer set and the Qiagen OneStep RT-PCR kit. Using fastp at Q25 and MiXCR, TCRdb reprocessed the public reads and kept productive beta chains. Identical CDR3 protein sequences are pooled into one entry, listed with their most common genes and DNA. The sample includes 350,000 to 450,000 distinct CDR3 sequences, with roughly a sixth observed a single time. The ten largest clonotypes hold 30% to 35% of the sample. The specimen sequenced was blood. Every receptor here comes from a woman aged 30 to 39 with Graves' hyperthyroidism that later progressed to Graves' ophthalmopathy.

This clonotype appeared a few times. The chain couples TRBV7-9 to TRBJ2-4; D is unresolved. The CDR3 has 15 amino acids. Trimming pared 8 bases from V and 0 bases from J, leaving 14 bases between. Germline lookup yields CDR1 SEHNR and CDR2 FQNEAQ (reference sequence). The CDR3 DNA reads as TGTGCCAGCCCCCAGGATACTTTAGCCAAAAACATTCAGTACTTC. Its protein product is CASPQDTLAKNIQYF.

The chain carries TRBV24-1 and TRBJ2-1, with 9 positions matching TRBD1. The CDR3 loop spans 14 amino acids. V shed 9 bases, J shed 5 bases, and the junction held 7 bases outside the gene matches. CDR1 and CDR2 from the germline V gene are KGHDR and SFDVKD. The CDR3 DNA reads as TGTGCCACCGGGGGGACAGGGTCTAACAATGAGCAGTTCTTC. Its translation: CATGGTGSNNEQFF.

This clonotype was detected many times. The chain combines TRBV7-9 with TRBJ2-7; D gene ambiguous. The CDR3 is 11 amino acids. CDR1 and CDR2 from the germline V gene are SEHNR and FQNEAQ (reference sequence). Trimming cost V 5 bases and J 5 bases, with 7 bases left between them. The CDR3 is CASSELDEQYF. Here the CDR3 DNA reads TGTGCCAGCAGCGAGCTTGACGAGCAGTACTTC.

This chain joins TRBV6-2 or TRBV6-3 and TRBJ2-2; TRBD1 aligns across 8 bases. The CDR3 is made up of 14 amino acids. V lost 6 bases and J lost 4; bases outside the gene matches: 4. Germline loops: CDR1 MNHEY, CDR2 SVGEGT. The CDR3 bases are TGTGCCAGCAGCCCGACAGGGGCCACCGGGGAGCTGTTTTTT. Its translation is CASSPTGATGELFF.

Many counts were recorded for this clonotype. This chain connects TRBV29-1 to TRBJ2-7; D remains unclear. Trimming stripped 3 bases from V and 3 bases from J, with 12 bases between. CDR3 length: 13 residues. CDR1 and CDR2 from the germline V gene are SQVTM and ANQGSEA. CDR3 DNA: TGCAGCGTTGAGTTTGAAACATTCTACGAGCAGTACTTC. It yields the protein CSVEFETFYEQYF.

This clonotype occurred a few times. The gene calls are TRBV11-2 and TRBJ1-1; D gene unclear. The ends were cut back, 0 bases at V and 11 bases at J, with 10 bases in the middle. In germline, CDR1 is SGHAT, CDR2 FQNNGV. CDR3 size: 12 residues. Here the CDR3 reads CASSLDHSRAFF. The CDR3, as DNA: TGTGCCAGCAGCTTAGATCACTCGCGGGCTTTCTTT.

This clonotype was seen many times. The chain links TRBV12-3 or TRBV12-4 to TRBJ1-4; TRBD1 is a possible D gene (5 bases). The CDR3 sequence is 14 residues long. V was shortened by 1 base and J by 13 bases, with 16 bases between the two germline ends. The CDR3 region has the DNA TGTGCCAGCAGTTTAGTTCAGCCAGGGTATGGACTGTTTTTT. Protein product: CASSLVQPGYGLFF.

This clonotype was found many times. CDR3 DNA sequence: TGTGCCAGCAGCTTTAGGAATCAGCCCCAGCATTTT. This codes for CASSFRNQPQHF. The genes are TRBV5-6 and TRBJ1-5; no firm D call. V gave up 2 bases and J gave up 4 bases, with 4 bases separating them. Germline V gives CDR1 SGHDT, CDR2 YYEEEE. The CDR3 runs 12 residues.

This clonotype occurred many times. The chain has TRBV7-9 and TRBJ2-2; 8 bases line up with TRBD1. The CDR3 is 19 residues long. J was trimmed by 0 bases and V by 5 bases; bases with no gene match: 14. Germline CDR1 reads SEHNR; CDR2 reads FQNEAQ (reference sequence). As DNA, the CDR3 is TGTGCCAGCAGCCCAAGACGTTCGCAGGGGGCGTCGAACACCGGGGAGCTGTTTTTT. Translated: CASSPRRSQGASNTGELFF.

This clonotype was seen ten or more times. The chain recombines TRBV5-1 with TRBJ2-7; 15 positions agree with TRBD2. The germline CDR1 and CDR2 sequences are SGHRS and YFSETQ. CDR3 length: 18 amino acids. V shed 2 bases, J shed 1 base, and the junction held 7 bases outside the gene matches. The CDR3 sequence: CASSFGLAGGQESYEQYF. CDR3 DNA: TGCGCCAGCAGCTTTGGACTAGCGGGAGGGCAGGAGTCCTACGAGCAGTACTTC.

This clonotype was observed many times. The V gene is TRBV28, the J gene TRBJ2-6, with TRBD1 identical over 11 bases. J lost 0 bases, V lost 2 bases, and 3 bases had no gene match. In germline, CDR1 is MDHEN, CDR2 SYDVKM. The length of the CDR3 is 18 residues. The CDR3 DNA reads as TGTGCCAGCAGTTTACGGGACAGGGGGATCTCTGGGGCCAACGTCCTGACTTTC. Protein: CASSLRDRGISGANVLTF.

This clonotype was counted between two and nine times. The CDR3 bases are TGTGCCAGCCAGGTCGAGGGAGTAAAGGAGCAGTTCTTC. Translating it yields CASQVEGVKEQFF. V gene TRBV6-2 or TRBV6-3 combines with J gene TRBJ2-1; TRBD2 might be the D (5 bases). Germline CDR1 MNHEY, CDR2 SVGEGT. V lost 8 bases, J lost 10 bases, and 18 bases lay in between. The CDR3 loop spans 13 amino acids.

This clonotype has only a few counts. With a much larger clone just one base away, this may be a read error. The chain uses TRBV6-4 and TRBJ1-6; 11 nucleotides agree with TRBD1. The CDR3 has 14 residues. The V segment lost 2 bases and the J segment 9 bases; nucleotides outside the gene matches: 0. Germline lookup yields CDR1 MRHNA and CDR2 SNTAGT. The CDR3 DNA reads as TGTGCCAGCAGTGACGGGACAGGGGGTTCACCCCTCCACTTT. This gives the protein CASSDGTGGSPLHF.

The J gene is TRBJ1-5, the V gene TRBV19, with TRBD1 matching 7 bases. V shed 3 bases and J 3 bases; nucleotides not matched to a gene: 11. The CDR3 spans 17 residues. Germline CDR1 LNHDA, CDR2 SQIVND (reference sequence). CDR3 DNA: TGTGCCAGTAGTATGAGGTCGGGGGGACAGACCAATCAGCCCCAGCATTTT. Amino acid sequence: CASSMRSGGQTNQPQHF.

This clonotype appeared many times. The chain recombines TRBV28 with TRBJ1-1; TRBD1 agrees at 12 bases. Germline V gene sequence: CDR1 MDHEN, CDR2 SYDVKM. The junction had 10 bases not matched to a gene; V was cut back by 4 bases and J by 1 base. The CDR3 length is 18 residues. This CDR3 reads CASSSRGDRGQGNTEAFF. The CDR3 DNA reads TGTGCCAGCAGTTCCCGGGGGGACAGGGGGCAAGGGAACACTGAAGCTTTCTTT.

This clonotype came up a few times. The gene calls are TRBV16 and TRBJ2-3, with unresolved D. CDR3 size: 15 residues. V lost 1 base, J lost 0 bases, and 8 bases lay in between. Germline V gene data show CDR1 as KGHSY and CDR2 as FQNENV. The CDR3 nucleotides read TGTGCCAGCAGCCAATTGGAAGGAAGCACAGATACGCAGTATTTT. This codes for CASSQLEGSTDTQYF.

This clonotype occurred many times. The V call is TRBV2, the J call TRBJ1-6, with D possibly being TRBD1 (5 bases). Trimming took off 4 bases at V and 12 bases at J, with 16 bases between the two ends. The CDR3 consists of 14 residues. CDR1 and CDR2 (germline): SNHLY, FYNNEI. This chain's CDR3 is CASSGRGEGGPLHF. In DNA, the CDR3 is TGTGCCAGCAGTGGCCGGGGGGAAGGCGGACCCCTCCACTTT.

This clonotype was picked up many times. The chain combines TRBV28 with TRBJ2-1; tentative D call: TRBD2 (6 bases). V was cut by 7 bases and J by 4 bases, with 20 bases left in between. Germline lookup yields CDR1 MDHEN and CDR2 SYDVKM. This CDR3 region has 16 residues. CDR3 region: CASTSGGTSSYNEQFF. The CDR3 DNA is TGTGCCAGCACCTCTGGCGGGACCAGTTCTTACAATGAGCAGTTCTTC.

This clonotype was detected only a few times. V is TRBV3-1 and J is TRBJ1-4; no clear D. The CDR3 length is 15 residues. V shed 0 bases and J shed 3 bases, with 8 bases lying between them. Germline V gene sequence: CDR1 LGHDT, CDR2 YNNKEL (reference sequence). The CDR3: CASSQEKTSNEKLFF. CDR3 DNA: TGTGCCAGCAGCCAAGAGAAGACGTCTAATGAAAAACTGTTTTTT.